These T cell receptor beta chains were read from a single sample in a study of patients and donors after allogeneic stem cell transplantation. TCRdb redid the calling of the RT-PCR reads with MiXCR, one entry per CDR3 protein. The repertoire has some 150,000 distinct CDR3 sequences, approximately 37% of them found once; the top ten carry 50%. Sequencing used blood, either unsorted or a sorted T cell fraction (not recorded which). These receptors all stem from a human donor who was either an allogeneic HSCT recipient or a stem cell or donor lymphocyte infusion donor (not recorded which). It is not recorded whose cells these are; they may come from a transplant donor. Each CDR3 is given without its conserved first and last residue. The order of the fields is V gene, J gene, clone size, CDR3 length, CDR3 protein. For some rows the clone size is stated as once, few or many, or as a class when expanded; others skip it.

v_call: TRBV6-2/TRBV6-3; j_call: TRBJ2-3; clone_size: .; cdr3_length: 12; cdr3_aa: ASVVGGGADTQY
v_call: TRBV12-3/TRBV12-4; j_call: TRBJ2-5; clone_size: .; cdr3_length: 12; cdr3_aa: ASRDPGQEETQY
v_call: TRBV28; j_call: TRBJ2-3; clone_size: .; cdr3_length: 13; cdr3_aa: ASSLAGGGQDTQY
v_call: TRBV6-5; j_call: TRBJ2-5; clone_size: few; cdr3_length: 11; cdr3_aa: ASSRNRQVGRY
v_call: TRBV7-3; j_call: TRBJ1-2; clone_size: .; cdr3_length: 9; cdr3_aa: ASGGPSGYT
v_call: TRBV13; j_call: TRBJ1-1; clone_size: .; cdr3_length: 10; cdr3_aa: ASSQGLTEAF
v_call: TRBV6-6; j_call: TRBJ1-5; clone_size: many; cdr3_length: 12; cdr3_aa: ASTGVNSNQPQH
v_call: TRBV7-6; j_call: TRBJ1-5; clone_size: .; cdr3_length: 14; cdr3_aa: ASSPGTTAGNQPQH
v_call: TRBV7-7; j_call: TRBJ2-7; clone_size: few; cdr3_length: 11; cdr3_aa: ASSLRGGYEQY
v_call: TRBV3-1; j_call: TRBJ2-1; clone_size: .; cdr3_length: 14; cdr3_aa: ASSPMGGVIYNEQF
v_call: TRBV7-2; j_call: TRBJ2-3; clone_size: .; cdr3_length: 14; cdr3_aa: ASNQQGTLSTDTQY
v_call: TRBV6-5; j_call: TRBJ2-5; clone_size: .; cdr3_length: 13; cdr3_aa: ASSRTGTARETQY
v_call: TRBV20-1; j_call: TRBJ1-5; clone_size: few; cdr3_length: 12; cdr3_aa: SAVSGLTYQPQH
v_call: TRBV6-5; j_call: TRBJ1-4; clone_size: .; cdr3_length: 12; cdr3_aa: ASQRGASNEKLF
v_call: TRBV12-3/TRBV12-4; j_call: TRBJ2-3; clone_size: .; cdr3_length: 14; cdr3_aa: ASSPDRGPTVDTQY
v_call: TRBV12-3/TRBV12-4; j_call: TRBJ1-5; clone_size: few; cdr3_length: 13; cdr3_aa: ASSFGTAVYQPQH
v_call: TRBV7-8; j_call: TRBJ2-5; clone_size: few; cdr3_length: 11; cdr3_aa: ASSTDRQETQY
v_call: TRBV7-9; j_call: TRBJ1-2; clone_size: .; cdr3_length: 11; cdr3_aa: ASSFWTGEGYT
v_call: TRBV20-1; j_call: TRBJ2-7; clone_size: .; cdr3_length: 9; cdr3_aa: SAAYIYEQY